The 21 T cell receptor beta chains below were found in one sample sequenced in a study of blood T cell repertoires in COVID-19. TCRdb's table, derived via immunoSEQ multiplex PCR, lists solely in-frame clones and lacks some. The table records 300,000 to 350,000 clones, 80% to 95% of them present only once. The sample comprised peripheral blood. These TCRs come from a woman aged 25 to 45 with COVID-19, enrolled during active disease.

J is TRBJ1-2 and V is TRBV7-2; TRBD1 aligns across 8 bases. The J segment lost 4 bases and the V segment lost 2 bases, leaving 9 bases of the junction unmatched. Germline V lookup: CDR1 SGHTA, CDR2 FQGNSA. The length of the CDR3 is 16 residues. CDR3 nucleotides: TGTGCCAGCAGCTTACTCAGGGGGCGCAGATTCTATGGCTACACCTTC. Translated, it gives CASSLLRGRRFYGYTF.

This clone was counted a single time. The rearrangement joins TRBV4-2 to TRBJ2-4; D remains unclear. The CDR3 consists of 18 residues. Germline V gene lookup returns CDR1 LGHNA and CDR2 YNFKEQ. Trimming removed 0 bases from V and 0 bases from J, with 15 bases in between. In DNA form, the CDR3 reads TGTGCCAGCAGCCAAGACCCGTCGCGGTCAATAGCCAAAAACATTCAGTACTTC. As protein: CASSQDPSRSIAKNIQYF.

This chain links TRBV6-6 with TRBJ1-1, with 9 bases fitting TRBD1. The CDR3 consists of 18 residues. The ends lost 5 bases at V and 4 bases at J; junction bases unmatched: 17. Germline lookup yields CDR1 MNHNY and CDR2 SVGAGI (reference sequence). CDR3 region: CASSRGVGTGYLGTEAFF. The CDR3 coding sequence is TGTGCCAGCAGTCGGGGGGTCGGGACAGGGTACTTGGGCACTGAAGCTTTCTTT.

This clone was seen more than once but under ten times. The rearrangement uses TRBV19 and TRBJ1-1, with D hard to call. CDR1 LNHDA and CDR2 SQIVND come from the germline V gene (reference sequence). The CDR3 totals 15 residues. V lost 5 bases to trimming and J lost 0 bases, with 13 bases between them. CDR3 coding DNA: TGTGCCAGTAGTTCCGGGTTGTCGATGAACACTGAAGCTTTCTTT. Its translation: CASSSGLSMNTEAFF.

This chain connects TRBV15 to TRBJ1-5, with D tentatively TRBD1 (5 bases). This CDR3 spans 15 amino acids. The V gene's germline CDR1 is LNHNV and CDR2 YYDKDF (reference sequence). Trimming took off 1 base at V and 5 bases at J, with 12 bases between the two ends. Written as DNA, the CDR3 is TGTGCCACCAGCAGAGCCCCGGGGGGGTATCAGCCCCAGCATTTT. This encodes CATSRAPGGYQPQHF. The full variable domain, completed using reference TRBV15 and TRBJ1-5, is DAMVIQNPRYQVTQFGKPVTLSCSQTLNHNVMYWYQQKSSQAPKLLFHYYDKDFNNEADTPDNFQSRRPNTSFCFLDIRSPGLGDTAMYLCATSRAPGGYQPQHFGDGTRLSIL.

This chain connects TRBV3-1 (or the pseudogene TRBV3-2) to TRBJ1-5, with 10 bases aligning to TRBD1. CDR3 length: 15 amino acids. J was trimmed by 7 bases and V by 3 bases; bases with no gene match: 6. CDR1 is LGHDT and CDR2 is YNNKEL in the germline V gene (reference sequence). The CDR3 nucleotides read TGTGCCAGCAGCCAGGGGACAGGGGCTCGACAGCCCCAGCATTTT. Amino acid sequence: CASSQGTGARQPQHF.

CDR3 sequence reads: CAISESEGWAPLHF. The CDR3 coding sequence is TGTGCCATCAGTGAGTCGGAGGGTTGGGCACCCCTCCACTTT. This chain connects TRBV10-3 to TRBJ1-6; D remains unclear. CDR1 is ENHRY and CDR2 is SYGVKD in the germline V gene. With 0 bases removed from V and 11 bases from J, the gap between germline ends came to 11 bases. The CDR3 is 14 residues long.

The chain employs TRBV28 and TRBJ1-2; the D is unclear. Germline assignment: CDR1 MDHEN and CDR2 SYDVKM. The CDR3 runs 13 residues. Trimming removed 4 bases at V and 8 bases at J, with 14 bases between. CDR3: CASSYVGLGGYTF. The CDR3 DNA reads TGTGCCAGCAGTTATGTCGGACTGGGAGGCTACACCTTC.

Concerning this clone itself: At the DNA level, this CDR3 is encoded by other sequences in the same sample as well. The chain carries TRBV5-1 and TRBJ2-5; TRBD1 agrees at 9 bases. This CDR3 has 15 amino acids. J gave up 0 bases and V 0 bases, and 0 bases lay outside the gene matches. Germline CDR1 is SGHRS and CDR2 is YFSETQ. CDR3 DNA: TGCGCCAGCAGCTTGGGGGACAGGGACCAAGAGACCCAGTACTTC. This encodes CASSLGDRDQETQYF.

The chain carries TRBV29-1 and TRBJ2-1; D perhaps matches TRBD2 (5 bases). This CDR3 comprises 12 residues. Germline V gene sequence: CDR1 SQVTM, CDR2 ANQGSEA. Trimming left V 4 bases short and J 7 bases short, with 11 bases between. The CDR3 is CSVVVAQNEQFF. Written as DNA, the CDR3 is TGCAGCGTTGTGGTAGCGCAGAATGAGCAGTTCTTC.

This sequence joins TRBV4-3 and TRBJ2-1, with 9 bases fitting TRBD1. The CDR3 runs to 15 residues. The trim removed 0 bases at V and 8 bases at J, leaving 5 bases unmatched. CDR1 and CDR2 from the germline V gene are LGHNA and YSLEER. The CDR3 sequence is CASSQEHRGLDEQFF. The CDR3 DNA reads as TGCGCCAGCAGCCAAGAGCACAGGGGGCTGGATGAGCAGTTCTTC.

J is TRBJ2-6 and V is TRBV3-1 (or the pseudogene TRBV3-2); D is unresolved. The germline V and J ends were trimmed by 5 bases and 2 bases, with 10 bases remaining between them. CDR1 is LGHDT, CDR2 YNNKEL, per germline (reference sequence). The CDR3 loop spans 15 amino acids. The CDR3 bases are TGTGCCAGCAGCTACATTGCTCCTGGGGCCAACGTCCTGACTTTC. It encodes CASSYIAPGANVLTF.

This chain links TRBV7-9 with TRBJ1-1, with D unresolved. The V gene's germline CDR1 is SEHNR and CDR2 FQNEAQ (reference sequence). Trimming cost V 3 bases and J 2 bases, with 10 bases left between them. There are 14 residues in the CDR3. CDR3 amino acids: CASSFDAGNTEAFF. The CDR3 bases are TGTGCCAGCAGCTTCGACGCAGGAAACACTGAAGCTTTCTTT.

The CDR3 reads CAIESPGGSSYNEQFF. CDR3 coding DNA: TGTGCCATCGAGTCACCCGGGGGAAGCTCCTACAATGAGCAGTTCTTC. This chain links TRBV10-3 with TRBJ2-1, with TRBD2 as a possible D gene (6 bases). The germline V gene encodes CDR1 ENHRY and CDR2 SYGVKD. Trimming pared 8 bases from V and 0 bases from J, leaving 17 bases between. This CDR3 spans 16 amino acids.

V is TRBV19 and J is TRBJ1-1, with 9 nucleotides matching TRBD1. CDR3 length equals 15 residues. V lost 8 bases to trimming and J lost 3 bases; unmatched junction nucleotides: 10. The germline CDR1 and CDR2 sequences are LNHDA and SQIVND (reference sequence). This CDR3 reads CASRENRGRDTEAFF. The DNA of the CDR3 is TGTGCCAGTCGTGAGAACAGGGGGCGCGACACTGAAGCTTTCTTT.

In this sample, this clone turned up a few times. The sample contains more than one DNA sequence encoding this CDR3. This chain uses TRBV7-2 with TRBJ1-2; D gene ambiguous. Trimming removed 0 bases at V and 4 bases at J, with 6 bases between. The CDR3 has 13 residues. CDR1 and CDR2 (germline): SGHTA, FQGNSA. The CDR3 DNA reads TGTGCCAGCAGCTTAGCGGGGAGCTATGGCTACACCTTC. Amino acids: CASSLAGSYGYTF.

This clone was recorded once. The gene calls are TRBV19 and TRBJ2-6; 7 bases align to TRBD2. The CDR3 is 16 amino acids. V trimming: 2 bases; J trimming: 4 bases; junction bases outside the gene matches: 5. Germline V gene data show CDR1 as LNHDA and CDR2 as SQIVND (reference sequence). The CDR3 loop reads CASSIRGGSGANVLTF. The CDR3 DNA follows: TGTGCCAGTAGTATAAGGGGAGGGTCGGGGGCCAACGTCCTGACTTTC.

The rearrangement uses TRBV27 and TRBJ2-3; 10 bases are a match to TRBD1. This CDR3 comprises 19 residues. Per the germline V gene, CDR1 is MNHEY and CDR2 is SMNVEV (reference sequence). V was clipped by 2 bases and J by 4 bases; unmatched bases: 15. In DNA form, the CDR3 reads TGTGCCAGCAGTTTAAACCTCCCTACGGACAGGGGGTTTGCAGATACGCAGTATTTT. Its translation is CASSLNLPTDRGFADTQYF.

The chain joins TRBV9 to TRBJ2-3, with a tentative D call TRBD2 (5 bases). Trimming took off 7 bases at V and 0 bases at J, with 9 bases between the two ends. The CDR3 covers 13 residues. Germline values: CDR1 SGDLS, CDR2 YYNGEE. Written as DNA, the CDR3 is TGTGCCAGCGGGCGCGGGAGCACAGATACGCAGTATTTT. This encodes CASGRGSTDTQYF.

The chain employs TRBV7-9 and TRBJ2-7, with 11 bases identical to TRBD1. The CDR3 is 15 amino acids. Unmatched junction bases numbered 7, after V lost 4 bases and J lost 5 bases. Germline assignment: CDR1 SEHNR and CDR2 FQNEAQ (reference sequence). CDR3 sequence: CASSSQDRGHDEQYF. CDR3 in DNA: TGTGCCAGCAGCTCACAGGACAGGGGGCACGACGAGCAGTACTTC.

V and J are TRBV4-3 and TRBJ1-4; D call uncertain. The CDR3 runs 15 residues. V dropped 2 bases and J dropped 6 bases, with 13 bases sitting between them. CDR1 and CDR2 from the germline V gene are LGHNA and YSLEER. This CDR3 is CASSQSGGSHEKLFF. CDR3 bases: TGCGCCAGCAGCCAATCTGGCGGGTCCCATGAAAAACTGTTTTTT.